These T cell receptor beta chains were read from a single sample in a study of OX40 agonist ivuxolimab in advanced cancers. This table comes from immunoSEQ multiplex PCR, and its TCRdb copy is limited to in-frame clones, with some not included. The sample carries more than 60,000 clones, under 95% recorded once. Specimen: CD4+ or CD8+ T cells sorted from blood, collected in a trial of the OX40 agonist ivuxolimab. The receptors stem from an adult with an advanced solid tumor such as melanoma, head and neck, liver or kidney cancer. Both conserved end residues are trimmed from each CDR3. Rows may omit the clone size; those that give it use once, few, many or a size class.

>once|TRBJ2-1|TRBV2
ASSEELAGVSPRPSSYNEQF
>.|TRBJ1-2|TRBV2
ASSPRDYGYT
>.|TRBJ2-7|TRBV5-6
ASSPRDFSEQY
>.|TRBJ2-7|TRBV6-5
ASSYMGGRAESAY
>.|TRBJ2-6|TRBV9
ASSEGWTGGAGANVLT
>once|TRBJ1-2|TRBV9
ASSAALGYT
>.|TRBJ2-3|TRBV6-5
ASRLLEPDTQY
>.|TRBJ1-2|TRBV4-3
ASSQDGRVGGYT
>.|TRBJ2-3|TRBV18
ASSPPSTDTQY
>.|TRBJ1-5|TRBV27
ASRPRAGNNQPQH
>.|TRBJ1-4|TRBV5-1
ASSLEPLGTDPEKLF
>.|TRBJ2-5|TRBV21-1
ASIQGRKTQY
>.|TRBJ2-1|TRBV7-2
ASSLTAGFENEQF
>.|TRBJ2-1|TRBV2
ASSPGTPSYNEQF
>.|TRBJ1-1|TRBV29-1
SDRVNMNTEAF
>.|TRBJ2-7|TRBV6-5
ASNDRDRYEQY
>few|TRBJ2-1|TRBV7-2
ASSLVTGIRDNEQF
>few|TRBJ1-1|TRBV7-9
ASSSGTGHAMEAF
>.|TRBJ2-7|TRBV4-1
ASSPLVGQTYEQY
>.|TRBJ2-5|TRBV19
ASSIGSSRTETQY
>.|TRBJ2-1|TRBV6-5
ASSGRAGANEQF
>once|TRBJ2-5|TRBV7-6
ASSFLSGAGGQETQY
>.|TRBJ2-3|TRBV5-4
ASSPPRTGVATDTQY
>.|TRBJ1-3|TRBV7-9
ASSFGSDGNTIY
>.|TRBJ2-7|TRBV27
ASRKGQGAYEQY